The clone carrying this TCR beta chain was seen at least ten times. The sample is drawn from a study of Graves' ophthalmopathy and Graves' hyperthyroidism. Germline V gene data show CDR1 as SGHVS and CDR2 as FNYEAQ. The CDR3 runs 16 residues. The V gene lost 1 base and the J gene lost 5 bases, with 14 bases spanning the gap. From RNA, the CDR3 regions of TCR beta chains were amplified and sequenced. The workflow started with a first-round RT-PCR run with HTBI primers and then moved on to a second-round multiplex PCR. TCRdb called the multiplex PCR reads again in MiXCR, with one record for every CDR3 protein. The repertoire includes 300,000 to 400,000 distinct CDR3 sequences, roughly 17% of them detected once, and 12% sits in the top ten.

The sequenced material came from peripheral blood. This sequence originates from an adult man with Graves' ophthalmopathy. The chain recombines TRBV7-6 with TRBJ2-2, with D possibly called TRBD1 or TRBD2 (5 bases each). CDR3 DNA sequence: TGTGCCAGCAGCTTAGACTACGGGGCGCGGACCGGGGAGCTGTTTTTT. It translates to CASSLDYGARTGELFF.